The 26 T cell receptor beta chains below all came from one sample that was sequenced in a study of T-cell reconstitution after alpha-beta-depleted transplantation in children. A TCRbeta library incorporating unique molecular identifiers was prepared. TCRdb reprocessed the PCR reads with MiXCR, giving one entry per CDR3 protein. This sample has more than 90,000 distinct CDR3 sequences, with more than 7% found just once. The material was PBMCs from the stem cell graft donor, obtained from the stem cell graft. These receptors came from a human donor who donated a stem cell graft to a child with congenital amegakaryocytic thrombocytopenia.

The chain uses TRBV9 and TRBJ2-3, with 7 bases fitting TRBD2. Germline lookup yields CDR1 SGDLS and CDR2 YYNGEE. Trimming at V came to 4 bases and at J to 2 bases, leaving 16 bases not matched to a gene. The CDR3 consists of 18 residues. Here the CDR3 reads CASSPRSFSGSITDTQYF. In DNA, the CDR3 is TGTGCCAGCAGCCCGAGATCCTTTAGCGGGTCGATCACAGATACGCAGTATTTT.

Ten or more counts support this clonotype. The chain recombines TRBV24-1 with TRBJ1-3; no clear D gene. The CDR3 is 13 amino acids. CDR1 is KGHDR and CDR2 is SFDVKD in the germline V gene. V was clipped by 7 bases and J by 4 bases, with 10 bases between them. CDR3: CATRSTGGNTIYF. CDR3 DNA sequence: TGTGCCACCAGGTCGACGGGAGGAAACACCATATATTTT.

Remarks on this clonotype: Because it lacks the conserved phenylalanine or tryptophan at the end, this CDR3 is likely a read error. The V and J genes are TRBV12-3 or TRBV12-4 and TRBJ1-2; D possibly corresponds to TRBD1 (5 bases). Trimming removed 6 bases from V and 2 bases from J, with 10 bases in between. The CDR3 covers 13 residues. This CDR3 is CASSGDGNYGYTL. In DNA, the CDR3 is TGTGCCAGCAGCGGGGACGGAAACTATGGCTACACCTTG.

This clonotype has more than one count but fewer than ten. This may come from a read error, since a much larger clone is one base off. The chain combines TRBV20-1 with TRBJ2-7; weak D call: TRBD2 (5 bases). The CDR3 has 16 amino acids. Germline loops: CDR1 DFQATT, CDR2 SNEGSKA (reference sequence). CDR3 bases: TGCTGTGCTAGCTCCCTTGAGGGATGGCGTTCCTACGAGCAGTACTTC. Translation gives CCASSLEGWRSYEQYF.

This clonotype was detected many times. This rearrangement joins TRBV20-1 to TRBJ1-1; the match to TRBD1 covers 11 bases. J was trimmed by 5 bases and V by 0 bases; bases with no gene match: 11. Germline CDR1 and CDR2: DFQATT and SNEGSKA (reference sequence). The CDR3 is 17 residues long. The CDR3 sequence: CSARDARTGGAVTEAFF. The CDR3 DNA sequence: TGCAGTGCTAGAGATGCTAGGACAGGGGGCGCGGTGACTGAAGCTTTCTTT.

This clonotype was counted at least ten times. This CDR3 is CASSFPGLAGGKQYF. The CDR3 nucleotides are TGTGCCAGCAGTTTCCCCGGACTAGCGGGAGGTAAACAGTACTTC. This sequence joins TRBV12-3 or TRBV12-4 and TRBJ2-7, with 14 positions matching TRBD2. The V and J ends lost 3 bases and 10 bases, in that order; junction bases with no gene match: 8. The CDR3 extends over 15 amino acids.

The sample holds many counts of this clonotype. The chain carries TRBV20-1 and TRBJ2-7; D is tentatively TRBD1 or TRBD2 (5 bases each). Trimming stripped 7 bases from V and 0 bases from J, with 19 bases between. This CDR3 is built from 15 residues. Germline CDR1 DFQATT, CDR2 SNEGSKA (reference sequence). The CDR3 nucleotides read TGCAGTGTAGATTTGGGGGACCGGAGCTCCTACGAGCAGTACTTC. Translated: CSVDLGDRSSYEQYF.

This clonotype was seen repeatedly, ten times or more. The V call is TRBV9, the J call TRBJ2-5; TRBD2 agrees at 8 bases. Germline values: CDR1 SGDLS, CDR2 YYNGEE. The CDR3 has 15 residues. With 0 bases clipped from V and 5 bases from J, the junction kept 6 bases outside the gene matches. CDR3 DNA: TGTGCCAGCAGCGTAGCCGGGGGGGCCGGGGAGACCCAGTACTTC. It codes for CASSVAGGAGETQYF. The full variable domain, its missing parts supplied by reference TRBV9 and TRBJ2-5, is DSGVTQTPKHLITATGQRVTLRCSPRSGDLSVYWYQQSLDQGLQFLIQYYNGEERAKGNILERFSAQQFPDLHSELNLSSLELGDSALYFCASSVAGGAGETQYFGPGTRLLVL.

This clonotype was seen at least ten times. The rearrangement uses TRBV7-3 and TRBJ1-1; TRBD1 is a possible D gene (5 bases). V was cut by 6 bases and J by 6 bases, with 11 bases left in between. The CDR3 is made up of 12 amino acids. The germline V gene encodes CDR1 SGHTA and CDR2 FQGTGA. The CDR3 coding sequence is TGTGCCAGCAGGGGAAGGGGAGCTGAAGCTTTCTTT. Translated: CASRGRGAEAFF.

This clonotype was detected many times. This chain uses TRBV5-1 with TRBJ2-3; D possibly corresponds to TRBD2 (5 bases). V was cut by 0 bases and J by 4 bases, with 9 bases left in between. Germline lookup yields CDR1 SGHRS and CDR2 YFSETQ. This CDR3 contains 14 residues. The CDR3 nucleotides are TGCGCCAGCAGCTTGGCTCAGGAGGCAGATACGCAGTATTTT. This sequence encodes CASSLAQEADTQYF.

This clonotype was seen ten or more times. The rearrangement uses TRBV9 and TRBJ1-2, with D perhaps TRBD1 (5 bases). In germline, CDR1 is SGDLS, CDR2 YYNGEE. The CDR3 sequence is 13 residues long. Between the trimmed V and J ends, which lost 4 bases and 3 bases, there was a span of 10 bases. The CDR3 region is CASSTGEDYGYTF. In nucleotides, the CDR3 is TGTGCCAGCAGCACGGGGGAAGACTATGGCTACACCTTC.

This clonotype has ten or more counts. This sequence joins TRBV7-2 and TRBJ2-7; 10 bases line up with TRBD2. V was clipped by 5 bases and J by 3 bases; unmatched bases: 13. Germline CDR1 reads SGHTA; CDR2 reads FQGNSA. The CDR3 is 17 amino acids. CDR3 sequence (DNA): TGTGCCAGCAGCACCCTTCGAGCTAGCGGGGGAGGCTACGAGCAGTACTTC. It translates to CASSTLRASGGGYEQYF.

This clonotype showed up many times. The genes are TRBV30 and TRBJ2-7; D possibly corresponds to TRBD1 (5 bases). V shed 3 bases and J shed 2 bases, with 14 bases lying between them. The CDR3 length is 14 residues. Germline CDR1 is GTSNPN and CDR2 is SVGIG (reference sequence). Written as DNA, the CDR3 is TGTGCCTGGAGGGTGAAGGGGTCGACCTACGAGCAGTACTTC. It codes for CAWRVKGSTYEQYF.

The table lists this clonotype with many counts. CDR3 DNA sequence: TGTGCCAGCAGCTTGGAAACAGTCAACACCGGGGAGCTGTTTTTT. It is translated as CASSLETVNTGELFF. This sequence joins TRBV5-4 and TRBJ2-2; D is ambiguous. V lost 0 bases to trimming and J lost 2 bases, with 8 bases between them. CDR1 and CDR2 (germline): SGHNT, YYREEE (reference sequence). There are 15 residues in the CDR3.

This clonotype was observed a handful of times. The chain has TRBV10-3 and TRBJ2-1; no firm D call. The V end was cut by 0 bases, the J end by 8 bases, with 14 bases between. The CDR3 contains 15 residues. The germline CDR1 and CDR2 sequences are ENHRY and SYGVKD. The DNA for the CDR3 is TGTGCCATCAGTGAGTCAAGGCTAGATTTCGATGAGCAGTTCTTC. Amino acids: CAISESRLDFDEQFF.

In this sample, this clonotype turned up a few times. The chain employs TRBV5-5 and TRBJ2-2, with D unclear. The V end lost 0 bases, the J end lost 3 bases, and 15 bases lay between the germline ends. CDR3 length: 17 amino acids. Germline V gives CDR1 SGHKS, CDR2 YYEKEE (reference sequence). The CDR3 loop reads CASSLAGGVPYTGELFF. CDR3 sequence (DNA): TGTGCCAGCAGCTTGGCAGGTGGGGTGCCCTACACCGGGGAGCTGTTTTTT.

Ten or more counts support this clonotype. The chain uses TRBV5-1 and TRBJ1-1; D remains unclear. Germline V gene sequence: CDR1 SGHRS, CDR2 YFSETQ. Trimming pared 5 bases from V and 1 base from J, leaving 12 bases between. CDR3 size: 14 residues. The CDR3 DNA follows: TGCGCCAGCAGTTTATACAGCGAGAACACTGAAGCTTTCTTT. Its protein product is CASSLYSENTEAFF.

The table lists this clonotype with many counts. The chain carries TRBV3-1 and TRBJ1-6; D is uncertain. Trimming cost V 4 bases and J 7 bases, with 20 bases left between them. The CDR3 contains 17 residues. The germline CDR1 and CDR2 sequences are LGHDT and YNNKEL (reference sequence). The CDR3 DNA reads TGTGCCAGCAGCCCTCTGGAGGGCAGGTCGGGCAATTCACCCCTCCACTTT. This encodes CASSPLEGRSGNSPLHF.

This clonotype was seen many times. J is TRBJ1-1 and V is TRBV20-1, with 7 positions matching TRBD1. The CDR3 covers 14 residues. V was clipped by 5 bases and J by 7 bases; unmatched bases: 13. CDR1 is DFQATT, CDR2 SNEGSKA, per germline (reference sequence). For the CDR3, the DNA is TGCAGTGCTCCCCAGGGTGGAGGGGGCGTTGAAGCTTTCTTT. Encoded protein: CSAPQGGGGVEAFF.

There are many counts of this clonotype. V and J are TRBV6-5 and TRBJ2-2, with TRBD1 identical over 7 bases. The germline V gene encodes CDR1 MNHEY and CDR2 SVGAGI. The CDR3 has 16 residues. V lost 1 base, J lost 5 bases, and 7 bases stayed unmatched. CDR3 loop: CASSYLGTDLTGELFF. The CDR3 DNA is TGTGCCAGCAGTTACTTAGGGACAGATCTTACCGGGGAGCTGTTTTTT.

This clonotype was counted at least ten times. This chain joins TRBV11-2 and TRBJ2-5; D might be TRBD1 (6 bases). CDR1 SGHAT and CDR2 FQNNGV come from the germline V gene. CDR3 size: 15 residues. The ends were cut back, 3 bases at V and 5 bases at J, with 16 bases in the middle. The DNA of the CDR3 is TGTGCCAGCAGCTTCTCCGGGACATCTTTTGAGACCCAGTACTTC. Its translation is CASSFSGTSFETQYF.

This clonotype was seen ten or more times. The chain has TRBV12-3 or TRBV12-4 and TRBJ1-6; TRBD1 matches 10 bases. The CDR3 runs 14 residues. The J segment lost 9 bases and the V segment lost 3 bases, leaving 2 bases of the junction unmatched. The CDR3 coding sequence is TGTGCCAGCAGTTTTGGGACAGGGGCTTCACCCCTCCACTTT. Translated, it gives CASSFGTGASPLHF.

This clonotype was seen at least ten times. The V call is TRBV10-2, the J call TRBJ2-7; 11 bases are a match to TRBD2. The CDR3 has 14 residues. Per the germline V gene, CDR1 is WSHSY and CDR2 is SAAADI. J was trimmed by 6 bases and V by 4 bases; bases with no gene match: 5. The chain's CDR3 is CASSVIAGGGEQYF. The CDR3 coding sequence is TGCGCCAGCAGTGTGATAGCGGGGGGGGGCGAGCAGTACTTC.

This clonotype was recorded at least ten times. V gene TRBV20-1 combines with J gene TRBJ2-5; 8 bases agree with TRBD2. This CDR3 comprises 15 residues. The germline gives CDR1 DFQATT, CDR2 SNEGSKA (reference sequence). With V trimmed by 1 base and J by 4 bases, 8 bases remained unmatched. The DNA of the CDR3 is TGCAGTGCTAGAGTCCTGAGACTAGCGTCAGAGACCCAGTACTTC. This encodes CSARVLRLASETQYF.

This clonotype came up many times. The rearrangement joins TRBV5-1 to TRBJ2-3; D might be TRBD1 or TRBD2, each matching 5 bases. V dropped 4 bases and J dropped 8 bases, with 26 bases sitting between them. CDR1 SGHRS and CDR2 YFSETQ come from the germline V gene. The CDR3 covers 17 residues. The CDR3 DNA reads TGCGCCAGCAGCCTGGGGTTTGGCGTACCGGGGCATGGTACGCAGTATTTT. This sequence encodes CASSLGFGVPGHGTQYF. Using reference TRBV5-1 and TRBJ2-3 for the parts outside the CDR3, the full variable domain is KAGVTQTPRYLIKTRGQQVTLSCSPISGHRSVSWYQQTPGQGLQFLFEYFSETQRNKGNFPGRFSGRQFSNSRSEMNVSTLELGDSALYLCASSLGFGVPGHGTQYFGPGTRLTVL.

This clonotype was recorded many times. V usage is TRBV12-3 or TRBV12-4 and J usage is TRBJ2-5; 9 bases agree with TRBD2. J lost 5 bases, V lost 6 bases, and 13 bases had no gene match. The CDR3 loop spans 16 amino acids. Here the CDR3 DNA reads TGTGCCAGCAGCTCCCAGCGGGGGGAGTTGGAGGAGACCCAGTACTTC. Its translation: CASSSQRGELEETQYF.